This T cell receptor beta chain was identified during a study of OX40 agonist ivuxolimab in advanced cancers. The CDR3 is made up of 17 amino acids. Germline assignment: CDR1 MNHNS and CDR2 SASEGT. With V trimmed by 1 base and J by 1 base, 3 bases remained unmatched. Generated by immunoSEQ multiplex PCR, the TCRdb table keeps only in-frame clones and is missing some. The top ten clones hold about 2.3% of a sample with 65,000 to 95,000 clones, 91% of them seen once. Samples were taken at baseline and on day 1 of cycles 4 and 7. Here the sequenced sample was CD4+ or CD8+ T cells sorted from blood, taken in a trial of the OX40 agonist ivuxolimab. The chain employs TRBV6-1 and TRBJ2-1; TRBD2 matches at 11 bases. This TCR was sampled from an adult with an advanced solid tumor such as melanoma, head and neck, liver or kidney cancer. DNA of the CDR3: TGTGCCAGCAGTGAAGGGACTAGCGGGCATTCCTACAATGAGCAGTTCTTC. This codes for CASSEGTSGHSYNEQFF.